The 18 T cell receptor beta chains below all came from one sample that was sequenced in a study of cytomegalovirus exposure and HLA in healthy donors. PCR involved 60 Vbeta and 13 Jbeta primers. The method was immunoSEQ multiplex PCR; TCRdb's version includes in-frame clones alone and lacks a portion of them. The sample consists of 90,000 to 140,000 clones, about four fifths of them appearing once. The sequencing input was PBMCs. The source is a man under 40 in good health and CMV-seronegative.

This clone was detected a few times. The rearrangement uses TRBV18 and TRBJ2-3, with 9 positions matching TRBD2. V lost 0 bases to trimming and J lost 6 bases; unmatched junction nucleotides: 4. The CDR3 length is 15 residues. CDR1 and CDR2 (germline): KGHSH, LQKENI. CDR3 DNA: TGTGCCAGCTCACCACCGTCTAGCGGGACGGATACGCAGTATTTT. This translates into CASSPPSSGTDTQYF.

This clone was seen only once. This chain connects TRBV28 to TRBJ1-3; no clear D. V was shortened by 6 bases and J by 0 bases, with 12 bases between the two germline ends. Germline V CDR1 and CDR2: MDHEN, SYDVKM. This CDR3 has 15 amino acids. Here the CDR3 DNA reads TGTGCCAGCAGGGAGGACTTCAACTCTGGAAACACCATATATTTT. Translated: CASREDFNSGNTIYF.

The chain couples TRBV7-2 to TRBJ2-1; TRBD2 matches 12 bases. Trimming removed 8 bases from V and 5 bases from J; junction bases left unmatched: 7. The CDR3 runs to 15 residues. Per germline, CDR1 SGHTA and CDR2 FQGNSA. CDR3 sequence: CASVQTSGGNNEQFF. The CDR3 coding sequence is TGTGCCAGCGTCCAAACTAGCGGGGGGAACAATGAGCAGTTCTTC.

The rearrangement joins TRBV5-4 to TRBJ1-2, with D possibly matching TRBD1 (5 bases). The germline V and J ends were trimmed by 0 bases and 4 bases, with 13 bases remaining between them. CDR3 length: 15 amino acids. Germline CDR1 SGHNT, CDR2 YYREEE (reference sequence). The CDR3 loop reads CASSLEGRTSYGYTF. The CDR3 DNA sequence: TGTGCCAGCAGCTTGGAGGGTCGGACATCCTATGGCTACACCTTC.

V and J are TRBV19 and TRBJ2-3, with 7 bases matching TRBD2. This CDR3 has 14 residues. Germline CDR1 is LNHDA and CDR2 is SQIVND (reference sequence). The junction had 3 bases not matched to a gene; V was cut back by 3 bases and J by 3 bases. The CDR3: CASSITGGTDTQYF. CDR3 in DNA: TGTGCCAGTAGTATCACGGGAGGTACAGATACGCAGTATTTT.

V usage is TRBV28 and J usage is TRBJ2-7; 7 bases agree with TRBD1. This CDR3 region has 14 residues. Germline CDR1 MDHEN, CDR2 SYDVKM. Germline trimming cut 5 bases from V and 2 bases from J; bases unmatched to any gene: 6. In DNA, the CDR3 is TGTGCCAGCAGTATCAGGGGGAGTACCTACGAGCAGTACTTC. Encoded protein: CASSIRGSTYEQYF.

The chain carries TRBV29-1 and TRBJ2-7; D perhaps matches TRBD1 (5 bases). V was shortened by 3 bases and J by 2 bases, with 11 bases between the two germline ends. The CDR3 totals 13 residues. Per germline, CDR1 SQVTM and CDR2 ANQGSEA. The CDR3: CSVDPAGTYEQYF. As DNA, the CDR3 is TGCAGCGTTGATCCCGCAGGGACCTACGAGCAGTACTTC.

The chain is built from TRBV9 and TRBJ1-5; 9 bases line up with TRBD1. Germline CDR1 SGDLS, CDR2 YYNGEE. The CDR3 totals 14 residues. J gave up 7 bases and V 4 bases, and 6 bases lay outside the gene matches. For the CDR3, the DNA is TGTGCCAGCAGCACCTCGGACAGGGGCCAGCCCCAGCATTTT. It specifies CASSTSDRGQPQHF. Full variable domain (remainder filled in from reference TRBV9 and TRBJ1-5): DSGVTQTPKHLITATGQRVTLRCSPRSGDLSVYWYQQSLDQGLQFLIQYYNGEERAKGNILERFSAQQFPDLHSELNLSSLELGDSALYFCASSTSDRGQPQHFGDGTRLSIL.

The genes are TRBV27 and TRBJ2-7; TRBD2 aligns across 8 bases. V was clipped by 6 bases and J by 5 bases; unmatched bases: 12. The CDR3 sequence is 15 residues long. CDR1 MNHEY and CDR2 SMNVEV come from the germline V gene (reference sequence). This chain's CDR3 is CASRTKSGSSHEQYF. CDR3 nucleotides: TGTGCCAGCAGAACGAAAAGCGGGAGTTCCCACGAGCAGTACTTC.

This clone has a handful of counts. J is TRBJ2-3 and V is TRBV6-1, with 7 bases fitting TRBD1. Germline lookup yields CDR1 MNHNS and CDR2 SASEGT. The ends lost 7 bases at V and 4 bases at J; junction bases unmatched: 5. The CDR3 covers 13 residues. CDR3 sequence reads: CASTETGADTQYF. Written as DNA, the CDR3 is TGTGCCAGCACAGAAACAGGGGCAGATACGCAGTATTTT.

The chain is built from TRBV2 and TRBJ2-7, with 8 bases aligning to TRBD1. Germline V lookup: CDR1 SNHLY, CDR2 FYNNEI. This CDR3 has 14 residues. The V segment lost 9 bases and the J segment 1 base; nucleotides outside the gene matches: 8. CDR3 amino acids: CASIGTGNSYEQYF. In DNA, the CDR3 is TGTGCCAGTATAGGGACAGGTAATTCCTACGAGCAGTACTTC.

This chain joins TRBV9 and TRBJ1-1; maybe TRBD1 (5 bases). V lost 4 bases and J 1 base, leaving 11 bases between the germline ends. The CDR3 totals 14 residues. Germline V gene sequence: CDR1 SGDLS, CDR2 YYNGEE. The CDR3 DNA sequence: TGTGCCAGCAGCCGTAGGGGAGGGAACACTGAAGCTTTCTTT. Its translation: CASSRRGGNTEAFF.

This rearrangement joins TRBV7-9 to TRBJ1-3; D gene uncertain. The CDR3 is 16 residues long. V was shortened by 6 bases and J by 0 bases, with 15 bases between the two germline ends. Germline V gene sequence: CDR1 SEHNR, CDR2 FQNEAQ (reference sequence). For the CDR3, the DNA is TGTGCCAGCAGACCCCCCCCAGGTAGCTCTGGAAACACCATATATTTT. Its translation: CASRPPPGSSGNTIYF.

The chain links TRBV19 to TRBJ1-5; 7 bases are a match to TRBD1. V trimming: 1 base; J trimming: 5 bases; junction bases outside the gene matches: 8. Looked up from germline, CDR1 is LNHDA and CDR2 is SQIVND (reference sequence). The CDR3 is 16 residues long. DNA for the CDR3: TGTGCCAGTAGTATAGGACAGGGCTTTATGGATCAGCCCCAGCATTTT. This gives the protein CASSIGQGFMDQPQHF. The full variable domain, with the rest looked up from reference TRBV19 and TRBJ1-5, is DGGITQSPKYLFRKEGQNVTLSCEQNLNHDAMYWYRQDPGQGLRLIYYSQIVNDFQKGDIAEGYSVSREKKESFPLTVTSAQKNPTAFYLCASSIGQGFMDQPQHFGDGTRLSIL.

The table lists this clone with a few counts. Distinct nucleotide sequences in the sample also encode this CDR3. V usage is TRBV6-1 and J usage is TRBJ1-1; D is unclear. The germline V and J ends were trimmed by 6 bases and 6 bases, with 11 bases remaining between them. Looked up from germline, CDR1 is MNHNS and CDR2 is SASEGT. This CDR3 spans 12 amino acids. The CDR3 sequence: CASSFDKSEAFF. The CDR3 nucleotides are TGTGCCAGCAGCTTTGACAAATCTGAAGCTTTCTTT.

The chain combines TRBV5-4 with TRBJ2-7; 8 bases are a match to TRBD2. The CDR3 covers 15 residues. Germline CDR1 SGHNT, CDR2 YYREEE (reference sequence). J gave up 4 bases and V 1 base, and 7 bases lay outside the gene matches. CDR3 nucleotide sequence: TGTGCCAGCAGCTTGTGGGGACTAGTTGCGTACGAGCAGTACTTC. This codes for CASSLWGLVAYEQYF.

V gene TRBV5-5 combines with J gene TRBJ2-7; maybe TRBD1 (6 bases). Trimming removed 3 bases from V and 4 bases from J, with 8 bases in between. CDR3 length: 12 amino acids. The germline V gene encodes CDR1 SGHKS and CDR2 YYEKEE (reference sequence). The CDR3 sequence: CASSSRGYEQYF. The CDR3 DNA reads TGTGCCAGCAGCTCCAGGGGTTACGAGCAGTACTTC. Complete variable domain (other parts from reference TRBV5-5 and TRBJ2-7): DAGVTQSPTHLIKTRGQQVTLRCSPISGHKSVSWYQQVLGQGPQFIFQYYEKEERGRGNFPDRFSARQFPNYSSELNVNALLLGDSALYLCASSSRGYEQYFGPGTRLTVT.

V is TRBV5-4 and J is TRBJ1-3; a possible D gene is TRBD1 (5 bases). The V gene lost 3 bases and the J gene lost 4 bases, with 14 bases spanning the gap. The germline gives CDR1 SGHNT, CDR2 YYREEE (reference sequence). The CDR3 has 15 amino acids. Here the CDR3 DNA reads TGTGCCAGCAGCTCTATGCAGGGTTCGGGAAACACCATATATTTT. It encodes CASSSMQGSGNTIYF.